Listed below are T cell receptor beta chains from one sample, sequenced in a study of shared clonotypes between healthy human individuals. Profiling relied on immunoSEQ multiplex PCR, and the TCRdb table lists in-frame clones only, not all of them. The sample contains fewer than 600,000 clones, more than 70% of which appear only once. The sequenced sample was PBMCs. These receptors originate from a woman aged 35 to 49 in good health. Some clones in this sample may be carry-over from other donors' samples. Each CDR3 is given with its conserved first and last residue. D genes are given only for firm matches. The size of a clone is reported for some rows only, either as once, few or many, or as a class for expanded clones.

size	V	J	D	DNA	CDR3
-	TRBV6-5	TRBJ2-7	-	TGTGCCAGCAGTTACTCAGGGGGAGAGGGCTACGAGCAGTACTTC	CASSYSGGEGYEQYF
-	TRBV5-4	TRBJ2-7	TRBD1	TGTGCCAGCAGCGCTCCCCCCGGGACAGACAACGGAGGGCAGTACTTC	CASSAPPGTDNGGQYF
-	TRBV27	TRBJ2-3	TRBD1	TGTGCCAGCAGGCCCGGACAGGGGCTAAGCACAGATACGCAGTATTTT	CASRPGQGLSTDTQYF
-	TRBV5-4	TRBJ2-3	-	TGTGCCAGCAGCTTGGGAGACGGGAGTATAGATACGCAGTATTTT	CASSLGDGSIDTQYF
-	TRBV6-5	TRBJ1-1	-	TGTGCCAGCAGCACCGGGCGGGGAGGGACTGAAGCTTTCTTT	CASSTGRGGTEAFF
-	TRBV6-5	TRBJ2-5	TRBD2	TGTGCCAGCAGTTACTTGACGGCGGGAGCAGAGACCCAGTACTTC	CASSYLTAGAETQYF
-	TRBV7-1	TRBJ2-7	-	TGTGCCAGCAGTTTCCTCCGCTACTCACCCTACGAGCAGTACTTC	CASSFLRYSPYEQYF
once	TRBV28	TRBJ2-2	-	TGTGCCAGCAGATCGCAGGGTAGGGAGCTGTTTTTT	CASRSQGRELFF
-	TRBV7-9	TRBJ1-4	-	TGTGCCAGCAGCTTATGGGGGCGTAGGGGCTTGGTTGAAAAACTGTTTTTT	CASSLWGRRGLVEKLFF
-	TRBV10-3	TRBJ2-1	TRBD1	TGTGCCATTAACCCCGGGACAGGGGATGATGAGCAGTTCTTC	CAINPGTGDDEQFF
-	TRBV28	TRBJ2-7	-	TGTGCCAGCAGAGGATCCTCCCCCCGGGGATACTACGAGCAGTACTTC	CASRGSSPRGYYEQYF
few	TRBV7-9	TRBJ1-1	-	TGTGCCAGCAGCTTCTCCCGACAGATGAACACTGAAGCTTTCTTT	CASSFSRQMNTEAFF
-	TRBV4-1	TRBJ2-7	TRBD1	TGCGCCAGCAGCCAAGATTCAAGGACAGGGGGCGTATTCTACGAGCAGTACTTC	CASSQDSRTGGVFYEQYF
-	TRBV6-1	TRBJ1-2	-	TGTGCCAGCAGTGAAAATAGGCCCGCTTACTCCTATGGCTACACCTTC	CASSENRPAYSYGYTF
many	TRBV7-9	TRBJ1-4	-	TGTGCCAGCAGCTTACAGGCTCTTAATGAAAAACTGTTTTTT	CASSLQALNEKLFF
-	TRBV27	TRBJ1-3	-	TGTGCCCTAGGGCAGGCCCCTGGAAACACCATATATTTT	CALGQAPGNTIYF
-	TRBV5-6	TRBJ1-2	TRBD1	TGTGCCAGCAGCTTGTTCTCAGGGGGCGGCTATGGCTACACCTTC	CASSLFSGGGYGYTF
few	TRBV19	TRBJ1-1	TRBD1	TGTGCCAGCAGTTATGGGGGGACAGGGGTTTTGAACACTGAAGCTTTCTTT	CASSYGGTGVLNTEAFF
many	TRBV29-1	TRBJ2-1	-	TGCAGCGTTGAGGCGGGACTTCGACACTACAATGAGCAGTTCTTC	CSVEAGLRHYNEQFF
few	TRBV5-4	TRBJ2-1	TRBD1	TGTGCCAGCAAGGGGGCCAGCTCCTACAATGAGCAGTTCTTC	CASKGASSYNEQFF
-	TRBV27	TRBJ1-1	-	TGTGCCAGCAGTCTCGGGCTCCGACGGGCAGGCACTGAAGCTTTCTTT	CASSLGLRRAGTEAFF
-	TRBV5-4	TRBJ2-3	-	TGTGCCAGCAGCTATGACACGAGCACAGATACGCAGTATTTT	CASSYDTSTDTQYF
few	TRBV5-5	TRBJ2-7	-	TGTGCCAGCAGCTTGGCGGATACAAATACCTACGAGCAGTACTTC	CASSLADTNTYEQYF
-	TRBV7-2	TRBJ2-7	TRBD1	TGTGCCAGCAGCTTAGGGACAGGGGGCGCGTACGAGCAGTACTTC	CASSLGTGGAYEQYF
-	TRBV18	TRBJ2-7	-	TGTGCCAGCTCACCACCGGGCAGCGCCTACGAGCAGTACTTC	CASSPPGSAYEQYF
-	TRBV5-4	TRBJ2-1	TRBD2	TGTGCCAGCAGCCCTCCGGGACTATCATACAATGAGCAGTTCTTC	CASSPPGLSYNEQFF
-	TRBV27	TRBJ2-5	TRBD2	TGTGCCAGCAGTCTAGCGGGAGGCCGCGAGACCCAGTACTTC	CASSLAGGRETQYF
-	TRBV19	TRBJ1-2	-	TGTGCCAGTAGTATAGCCGGGACCCCTAATGTCTTC	CASSIAGTPNVF
-	TRBV28	TRBJ1-2	TRBD1	TGTGCCAGCAGTTTACCCCTGACAGGGGGCGATGGCTACACCTTC	CASSLPLTGGDGYTF
few	TRBV6-1	TRBJ2-2	TRBD2	TGTGCCAGCAGTGAACATGGGACTAGCGGAGGGGGGGCCGGGGAGCTGTTTTTT	CASSEHGTSGGGAGELFF
-	TRBV7-6	TRBJ1-2	-	TGTGCCAGCAGCTCAGCCCCCGGGACACGCTATGGCTACACCTTC	CASSSAPGTRYGYTF
-	TRBV2	TRBJ1-5	-	TGTGTCAGCAGCCAGGGGACAAATCAGCCCCAGCATTTT	CVSSQGTNQPQHF
-	TRBV6-5	TRBJ2-7	-	TGTGCCAGCAGCTATGACAGGGACTTCTACGAGCAGTACTTC	CASSYDRDFYEQYF
medium-sized	TRBV18	TRBJ1-1	-	TGTGCCAGCTCATTATACATGTGGACTGAAGCTTTCTTT	CASSLYMWTEAFF
-	TRBV7-2	TRBJ1-2	-	TGTGCCAGCAGCCCCTCAGGGGACATTTATTATGGCTACACCTTC	CASSPSGDIYYGYTF
-	TRBV27	TRBJ2-1	TRBD2	TGTGCCAGCAGCCCTAGCGGGAGGCGGGTCAATGAGCAGTTCTTC	CASSPSGRRVNEQFF
-	TRBV6-6	TRBJ1-3	TRBD1	TGTGCCAGCAATCGAGGGACAGGGGGCTTTGGAAACACCATATATTTT	CASNRGTGGFGNTIYF
-	TRBV18	TRBJ1-5	-	TGTGCCAGCTCACCAGGGTCTAATCAGCCCCAGCATTTT	CASSPGSNQPQHF
few	TRBV5-1	TRBJ1-5	-	TGCGCCAGCAGCAGCGGGGATCTACAGGGCGAGGGCAATCAGCCCCAGCATTTT	CASSSGDLQGEGNQPQHF